This paragraph covers one T cell receptor (beta chain) sequence. The CDR3 runs 14 residues. V gave up 0 bases and J gave up 7 bases, with 10 bases separating them. CDR1 is MNHEY, CDR2 SVGAGI, per germline. This sample is part of a study of blood T cell repertoires in COVID-19. Background on the study: Acute and convalescent COVID-19 specimens originated in the United States, Italy and Spain. T cells, B-cell-depleted T cells, or PBMCs supplied cDNA or gDNA.

As originally analysed: Quantification of nucleated cells was approximated via reference gene primer amplification. Assay used: immunoSEQ multiplex PCR; TCRdb lists only in-frame clones, some missing. V, J and clone size were drawn from that table, and D and trimming were deduced from the DNA. The repertoire holds roughly 220,000 clones, with roughly 89% as singletons. This clonotype was sampled from a man aged 25 to 45 who had recovered from COVID-19. Sequenced input: peripheral blood. The chain combines TRBV6-5 with TRBJ1-5; TRBD1 might be the D (6 bases). In nucleotides, the CDR3 is TGTGCCAGCAGTTACTCAAACAGGGTACAGCCCCAGCATTTT. This sequence encodes CASSYSNRVQPQHF.